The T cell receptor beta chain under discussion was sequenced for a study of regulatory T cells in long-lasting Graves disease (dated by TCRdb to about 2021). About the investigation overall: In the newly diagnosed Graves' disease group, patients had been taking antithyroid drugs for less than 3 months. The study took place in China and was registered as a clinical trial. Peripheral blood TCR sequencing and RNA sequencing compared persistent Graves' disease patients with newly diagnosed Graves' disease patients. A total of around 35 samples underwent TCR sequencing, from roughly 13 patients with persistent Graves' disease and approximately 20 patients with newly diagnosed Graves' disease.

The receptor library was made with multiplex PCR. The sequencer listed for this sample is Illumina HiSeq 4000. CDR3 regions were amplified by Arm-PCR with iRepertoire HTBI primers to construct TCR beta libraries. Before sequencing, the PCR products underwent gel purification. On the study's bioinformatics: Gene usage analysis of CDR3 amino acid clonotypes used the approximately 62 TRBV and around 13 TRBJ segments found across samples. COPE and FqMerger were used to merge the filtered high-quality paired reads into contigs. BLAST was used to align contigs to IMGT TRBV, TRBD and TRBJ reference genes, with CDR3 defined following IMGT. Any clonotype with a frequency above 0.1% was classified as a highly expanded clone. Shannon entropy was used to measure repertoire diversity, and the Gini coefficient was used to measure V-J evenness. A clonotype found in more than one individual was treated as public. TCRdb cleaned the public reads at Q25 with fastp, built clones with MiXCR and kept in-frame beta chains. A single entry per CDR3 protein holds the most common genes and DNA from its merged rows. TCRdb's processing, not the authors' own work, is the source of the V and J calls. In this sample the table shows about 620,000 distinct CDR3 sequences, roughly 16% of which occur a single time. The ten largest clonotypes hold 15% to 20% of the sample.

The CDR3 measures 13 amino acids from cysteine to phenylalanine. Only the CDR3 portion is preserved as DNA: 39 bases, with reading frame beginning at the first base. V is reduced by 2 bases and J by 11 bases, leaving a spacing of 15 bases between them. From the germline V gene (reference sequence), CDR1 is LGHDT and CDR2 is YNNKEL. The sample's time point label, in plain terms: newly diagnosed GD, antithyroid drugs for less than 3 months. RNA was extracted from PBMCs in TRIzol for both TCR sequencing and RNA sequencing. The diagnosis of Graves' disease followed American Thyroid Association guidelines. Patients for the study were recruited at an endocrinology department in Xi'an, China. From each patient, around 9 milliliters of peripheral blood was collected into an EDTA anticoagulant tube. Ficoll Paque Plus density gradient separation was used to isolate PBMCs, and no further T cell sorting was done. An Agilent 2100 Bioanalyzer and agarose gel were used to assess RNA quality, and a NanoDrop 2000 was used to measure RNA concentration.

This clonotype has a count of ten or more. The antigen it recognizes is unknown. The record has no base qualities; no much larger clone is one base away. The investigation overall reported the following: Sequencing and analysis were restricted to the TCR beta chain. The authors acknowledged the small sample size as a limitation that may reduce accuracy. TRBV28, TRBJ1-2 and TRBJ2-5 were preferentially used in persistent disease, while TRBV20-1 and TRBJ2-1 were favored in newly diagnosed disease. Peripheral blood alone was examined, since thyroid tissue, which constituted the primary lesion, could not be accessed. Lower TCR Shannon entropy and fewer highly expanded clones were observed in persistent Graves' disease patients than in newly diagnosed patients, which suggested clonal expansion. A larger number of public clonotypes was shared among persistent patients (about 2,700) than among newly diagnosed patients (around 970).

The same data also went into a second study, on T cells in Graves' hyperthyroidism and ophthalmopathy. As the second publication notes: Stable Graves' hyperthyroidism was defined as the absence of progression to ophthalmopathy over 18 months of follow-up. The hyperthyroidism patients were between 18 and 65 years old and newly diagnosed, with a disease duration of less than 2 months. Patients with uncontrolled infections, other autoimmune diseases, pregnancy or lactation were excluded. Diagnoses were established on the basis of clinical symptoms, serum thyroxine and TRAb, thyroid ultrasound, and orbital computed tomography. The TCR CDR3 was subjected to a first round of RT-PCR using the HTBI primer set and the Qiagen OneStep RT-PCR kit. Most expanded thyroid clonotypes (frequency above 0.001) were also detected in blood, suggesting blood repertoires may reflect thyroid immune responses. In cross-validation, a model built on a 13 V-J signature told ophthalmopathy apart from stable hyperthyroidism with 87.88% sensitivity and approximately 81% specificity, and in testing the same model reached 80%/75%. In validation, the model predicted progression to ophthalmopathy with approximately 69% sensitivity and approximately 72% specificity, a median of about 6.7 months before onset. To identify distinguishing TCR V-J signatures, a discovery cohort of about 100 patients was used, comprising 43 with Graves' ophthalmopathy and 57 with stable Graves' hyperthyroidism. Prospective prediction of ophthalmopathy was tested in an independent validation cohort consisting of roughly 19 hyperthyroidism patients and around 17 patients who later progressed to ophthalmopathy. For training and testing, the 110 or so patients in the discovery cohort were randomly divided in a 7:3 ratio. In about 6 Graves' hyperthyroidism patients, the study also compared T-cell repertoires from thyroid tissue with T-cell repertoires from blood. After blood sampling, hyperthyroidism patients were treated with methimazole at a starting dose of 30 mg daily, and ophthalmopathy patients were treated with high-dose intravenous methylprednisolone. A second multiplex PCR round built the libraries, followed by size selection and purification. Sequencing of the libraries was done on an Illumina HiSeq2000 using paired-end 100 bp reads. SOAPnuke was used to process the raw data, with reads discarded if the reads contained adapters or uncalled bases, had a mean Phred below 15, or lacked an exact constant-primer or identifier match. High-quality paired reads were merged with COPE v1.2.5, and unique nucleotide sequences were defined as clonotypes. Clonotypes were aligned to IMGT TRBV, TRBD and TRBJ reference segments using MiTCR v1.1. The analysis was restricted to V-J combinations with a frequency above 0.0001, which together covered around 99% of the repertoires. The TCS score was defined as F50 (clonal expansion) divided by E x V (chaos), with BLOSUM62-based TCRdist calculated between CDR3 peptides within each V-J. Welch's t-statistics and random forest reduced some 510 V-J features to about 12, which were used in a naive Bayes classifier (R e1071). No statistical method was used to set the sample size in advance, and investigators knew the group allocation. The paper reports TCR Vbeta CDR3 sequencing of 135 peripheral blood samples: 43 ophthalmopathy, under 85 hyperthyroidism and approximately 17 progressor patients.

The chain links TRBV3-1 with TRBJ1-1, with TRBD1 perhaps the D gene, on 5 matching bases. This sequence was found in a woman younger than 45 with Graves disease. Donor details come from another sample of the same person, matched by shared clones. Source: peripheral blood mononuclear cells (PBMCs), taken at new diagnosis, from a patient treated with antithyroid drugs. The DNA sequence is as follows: TGTGCCAGCAGCCAACCCTCTCGCAGGGATGCTTTCTTT. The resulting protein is CASSQPSRRDAFF.